This T cell receptor (beta chain) appears in the sequencing data of a study of blood T cell repertoires in COVID-19 (dated by TCRdb to 2019 to 2021). Background on the whole study: Samples covering the acute and convalescent phases of COVID-19 were provided by collaborators in the United States, Italy and Spain. The prospective study material was composed of cDNA or gDNA derived from T cells, B-cell-depleted T cells, or PBMCs. The dataset comprised deeply sampled blood TCRbeta repertoires from subjects exposed to, actively infected with, or recovered from COVID-19. The repertoires were made available in a free public database intended to serve as a resource for research on the immune response to SARS-CoV-2. Samples came from the ongoing ImmuneRACE study (first 160 participants) plus 1,254 subjects from 6 global collaborators. Nearly every sample came with metadata listing a de-identified subject ID, COVID-19 status, age in years and sex. Where available, HLA class I and class II types were taken from metadata supplied by the sample provider and were not determined by assay-based typing. Results the study describes overall, beyond this receptor: The amount of clinical and demographic metadata varied by source and participant and was provided uncurated.

Regarding this clone: Its antigen specificity is not known. It has no much larger one-base neighbor in the sample; base qualities were not kept.

Trimming takes 0 bases from V and 4 bases from J, and the germline ends sit 19 bases apart. Via the germline V gene, CDR1 is ENHRY and CDR2 SYGVKD. The CDR3 covers 18 residues, taking in both the cysteine and the phenylalanine. Just CDR3 DNA is preserved here, 54 bases in frame from base 1. Whole blood was collected in K2EDTA tubes by collaborating institutions according to the institutions' own protocols. For TCRbeta analysis, collaborators shipped samples as frozen whole blood, isolated PBMCs, or DNA extracted from either of those sample types. TCRbeta CDR3 regions were amplified from genomic DNA using the immunoSEQ Assay, a bias-controlled multiplex PCR. Concerning the study's data processing: The number of nucleated cells in each sample was estimated from the amplification of reference gene primers within the assay. To quantify the absolute abundance of each unique TCRbeta CDR3 rearrangement, sequence reads were collapsed and filtered. For each sample, productive Simpson clonality was calculated as the square root of Simpson's diversity index across productive rearrangements. This immuneACCESS table, as held by TCRdb, lists in-frame sequences with V and J called but not all clones. Of the missing ones, under half trace to an unresolved V gene in checked studies; the others have no known cause. The V and J calls and clone size are taken from that table; D and trimming were inferred from the DNA. The sample records about 320,000 clones, 65% to 90% of which are singletons. Jointly, the top ten make up 7.2% of the sample.

Sequencing used peripheral blood. Recombination linked TRBV10-3 to TRBJ1-3; a weak D assignment points to TRBD1 (5 bases agree). The sequence derives from a human donor in a cohort sampled during active COVID-19. The nucleotide sequence reads TGTGCCATCAGTGAGTCCTGGGCAGGGAGGAAGGAAGGAAACACCATATATTTT. Its protein reads: CAISESWAGRKEGNTIYF.